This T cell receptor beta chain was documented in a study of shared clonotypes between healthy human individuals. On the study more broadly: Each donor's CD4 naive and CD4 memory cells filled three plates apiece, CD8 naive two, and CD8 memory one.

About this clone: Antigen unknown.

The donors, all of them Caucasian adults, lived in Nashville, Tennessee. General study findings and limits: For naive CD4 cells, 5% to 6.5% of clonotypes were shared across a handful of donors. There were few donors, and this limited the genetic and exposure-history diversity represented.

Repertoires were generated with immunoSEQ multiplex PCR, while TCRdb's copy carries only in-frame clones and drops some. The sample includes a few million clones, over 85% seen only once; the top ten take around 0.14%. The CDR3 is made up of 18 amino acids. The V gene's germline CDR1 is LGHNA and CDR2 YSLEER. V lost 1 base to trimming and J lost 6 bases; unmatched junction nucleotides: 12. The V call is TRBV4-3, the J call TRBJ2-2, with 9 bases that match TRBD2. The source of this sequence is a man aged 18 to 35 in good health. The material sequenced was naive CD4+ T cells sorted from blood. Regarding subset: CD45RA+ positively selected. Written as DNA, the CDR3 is TGCGCCAGCAGCCAAGTAAGCAGCGGGAGGCCCCGGGCCGGGGAGCTGTTTTTT. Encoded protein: CASSQVSSGRPRAGELFF.